Listed here are 26 T cell receptor beta chains from one sample, sequenced in a study of cytomegalovirus exposure and HLA in healthy donors. The study ran its PCR with 60 Vbeta and 13 Jbeta primers. Data came from immunoSEQ multiplex PCR; TCRdb stores just in-frame clones and leaves some out. The sample comprises some 130,000 clones, about 80% of which are singletons, and about 4.5% rests with the top ten. The sequenced sample consisted of PBMCs. These TCRs come from a man between 25 and 39 years old in good health.

This clone was seen more than once but under ten times. This chain links TRBV9 with TRBJ2-3, with D possibly matching TRBD2 (6 bases). Germline V gene lookup returns CDR1 SGDLS and CDR2 YYNGEE. There are 16 residues in the CDR3. Trimming stripped 2 bases from V and 1 base from J, with 14 bases between. The CDR3 DNA is TGTGCCAGCAGCGTTGCACTAGCAGGAGGCACAGATACGCAGTATTTT. This sequence encodes CASSVALAGGTDTQYF.

The chain links TRBV5-4 to TRBJ2-2, with 9 nucleotides matching TRBD2. The junction had 4 bases not matched to a gene; V was cut back by 2 bases and J by 5 bases. Germline V gene data show CDR1 as SGHNT and CDR2 as YYREEE (reference sequence). This CDR3 has 15 amino acids. The chain's CDR3 is CASSLGGRVTGELFF. The CDR3 DNA follows: TGTGCCAGCAGCTTAGGCGGGAGGGTTACCGGGGAGCTGTTTTTT.

The rearrangement uses TRBV7-9 and TRBJ2-7, with 7 bases matching TRBD1. V lost 2 bases and J lost 3; bases outside the gene matches: 4. The CDR3 contains 14 residues. CDR1 and CDR2 from the germline V gene are SEHNR and FQNEAQ (reference sequence). The CDR3: CASSLRQGLYEQYF. The CDR3 DNA sequence: TGTGCCAGCAGCTTAAGACAGGGTCTCTACGAGCAGTACTTC.

The chain combines TRBV6-1 with TRBJ1-1; D call uncertain. The CDR3 extends over 12 amino acids. Trimming removed 3 bases at V and 9 bases at J, with 11 bases between. CDR1 and CDR2 from the germline V gene are MNHNS and SASEGT. The CDR3 sequence: CASSDPGNQAFF. The CDR3 coding sequence is TGTGCCAGCAGTGACCCGGGAAATCAAGCTTTCTTT.

The J gene is TRBJ2-1, the V gene TRBV6-1; the match to TRBD2 covers 8 bases. V was pared by 8 bases and J by 6 bases, with 9 bases of the junction left unmatched. This CDR3 is 14 amino acids long. Germline V gene data show CDR1 as MNHNS and CDR2 as SASEGT. CDR3 residues: CASGAGALLNEQFF. In DNA form, the CDR3 reads TGTGCCAGCGGAGCGGGAGCCCTTCTCAATGAGCAGTTCTTC.

The CDR3, as DNA: TGTGCCAGCAGCCCGAGCAATCAGCCCCAGCATTTT. This encodes CASSPSNQPQHF. The chain recombines TRBV2 with TRBJ1-5; D remains unclear. With 6 bases removed from V and 1 base from J, the gap between germline ends came to 4 bases. The V gene's germline CDR1 is SNHLY and CDR2 FYNNEI. The CDR3 consists of 12 residues. The full variable domain, completed using reference TRBV2 and TRBJ1-5, is EPEVTQTPSHQVTQMGQEVILRCVPISNHLYFYWYRQILGQKVEFLVSFYNNEISEKSEIFDDQFSVERPDGSNFTLKIRSTKLEDSAMYFCASSPSNQPQHFGDGTRLSIL.

The genes are TRBV18 and TRBJ2-3, with 8 bases lining up with TRBD1. The CDR3 spans 15 residues. Per the germline V gene, CDR1 is KGHSH and CDR2 is LQKENI. V gave up 3 bases and J gave up 0 bases; unmatched junction bases: 2. The CDR3 coding sequence is TGTGCCAGCTCACCTCAGGGGGCTAGCACAGATACGCAGTATTTT. Its translation: CASSPQGASTDTQYF.

The chain has TRBV2 and TRBJ1-5, with 7 bases fitting TRBD1. CDR1 is SNHLY and CDR2 is FYNNEI in the germline V gene. Trimming at V came to 5 bases and at J to 1 base, leaving 2 bases not matched to a gene. The CDR3 contains 14 residues. The CDR3: CASSTQGSNQPQHF. CDR3 nucleotide sequence: TGTGCCAGCAGTACACAGGGGAGCAATCAGCCCCAGCATTTT.

This sequence joins TRBV7-8 and TRBJ1-5; D is unclear. Trimming removed 2 bases from V and 0 bases from J, with 8 bases in between. The germline gives CDR1 SGHVS, CDR2 FQNEAQ. The length of the CDR3 is 15 residues. The DNA for the CDR3 is TGTGCCAGCAGCTTACCCCCCCTTAGCAATCAGCCCCAGCATTTT. It specifies CASSLPPLSNQPQHF.

The table lists this clone with a few counts. The chain links TRBV5-4 to TRBJ2-7; 9 bases fit TRBD1. The V and J ends lost 3 bases and 5 bases, in that order; junction bases with no gene match: 6. CDR1 and CDR2 from the germline V gene are SGHNT and YYREEE (reference sequence). The CDR3 extends over 14 amino acids. The CDR3 DNA reads TGTGCCAGCAGCTCGCGGACAGGGGACCACGAGCAGTACTTC. This encodes CASSSRTGDHEQYF.

This clone came up once. This chain uses TRBV6-5 with TRBJ1-1, with no clear D. Trimming took 6 bases from V and 1 from J, leaving 9 bases between them. This CDR3 has 13 amino acids. Germline V gives CDR1 MNHEY, CDR2 SVGAGI. The CDR3 nucleotides read TGTGCCAGCAGCGGGCGGGGGAACACTGAAGCTTTCTTT. Translation: CASSGRGNTEAFF.

The J gene is TRBJ2-1, the V gene TRBV10-3; tentatively, D is TRBD1 or TRBD2 (5 bases each). Per the germline V gene, CDR1 is ENHRY and CDR2 is SYGVKD. Trimming removed 10 bases from V and 6 bases from J, with 22 bases in between. The CDR3 loop spans 15 amino acids. The CDR3: CATRERGSSGNEQFF. The CDR3 DNA reads TGTGCCACCAGGGAGAGGGGCTCCTCCGGCAATGAGCAGTTCTTC.

The J gene is TRBJ2-1, the V gene TRBV7-8; 10 bases match TRBD2. This CDR3 has 16 amino acids. The germline V gene encodes CDR1 SGHVS and CDR2 FQNEAQ. The ends lost 2 bases at V and 9 bases at J; junction bases unmatched: 10. The CDR3 reads CASSLTLLAGVFEQFF. The DNA for the CDR3 is TGTGCCAGCAGCTTAACCCTCCTAGCGGGAGTTTTTGAGCAGTTCTTC.

Note on this clone: The sample holds other DNA sequences that translate to the same CDR3. The CDR3 bases are TGTGCCAGCAGTTCCCCCGGGACAGGGAGCAATCAGCCCCAGCATTTT. Translation: CASSSPGTGSNQPQHF. This sequence joins TRBV28 and TRBJ1-5, with 9 bases identical to TRBD1. Germline CDR1 reads MDHEN; CDR2 reads SYDVKM. With 4 bases clipped from V and 1 base from J, the junction kept 5 bases outside the gene matches. The CDR3 contains 16 residues.

The chain is built from TRBV2 and TRBJ2-5; 7 positions agree with TRBD1. The CDR3 runs to 19 residues. Trimming removed 3 bases from V and 0 bases from J; junction bases left unmatched: 16. Germline loops: CDR1 SNHLY, CDR2 FYNNEI. Here the CDR3 reads CASSDPDRVRARYQETQYF. Written as DNA, the CDR3 is TGTGCCAGCAGTGACCCCGACAGGGTAAGGGCGAGATACCAAGAGACCCAGTACTTC.

The V gene is TRBV19, the J gene TRBJ2-1, with TRBD2 matching over 8 bases. The CDR3 has 24 amino acids. With 3 bases clipped from V and 6 bases from J, the junction kept 34 bases outside the gene matches. Germline-derived CDR1 and CDR2 are LNHDA and SQIVND (reference sequence). The CDR3 DNA reads TGTGCCAGTAGTATCTTCCGAGCGGGAGAACACTTACCTAGGGTCCTAACTTACCTCAATGAGCAGTTCTTC. Protein product: CASSIFRAGEHLPRVLTYLNEQFF.

This clone was found a few times. This rearrangement joins TRBV2 to TRBJ2-5; D is possibly TRBD1 (5 bases). Germline V gene data show CDR1 as SNHLY and CDR2 as FYNNEI. The germline V and J ends were trimmed by 7 bases and 3 bases, with 12 bases remaining between them. The CDR3 is 13 amino acids. CDR3 sequence reads: CASTPGQKETQYF. CDR3 sequence (DNA): TGTGCCAGCACGCCAGGGCAAAAAGAGACCCAGTACTTC. Full variable domain (remainder filled in from reference TRBV2 and TRBJ2-5): EPEVTQTPSHQVTQMGQEVILRCVPISNHLYFYWYRQILGQKVEFLVSFYNNEISEKSEIFDDQFSVERPDGSNFTLKIRSTKLEDSAMYFCASTPGQKETQYFGPGTRLLVL.

The rearrangement joins TRBV18 to TRBJ1-3; D possibly corresponds to TRBD1 (6 bases). The V end lost 5 bases, the J end lost 0 bases, and 20 bases lay between the germline ends. Germline V gene sequence: CDR1 KGHSH, CDR2 LQKENI. The CDR3 totals 18 residues. The CDR3 coding sequence is TGTGCCAGCTCATATGACAGGTTTAGTCTCTACTCTGGAAACACCATATATTTT. Protein: CASSYDRFSLYSGNTIYF. The full variable domain, its missing parts supplied by reference TRBV18 and TRBJ1-3, is NAGVMQNPRHLVRRRGQEARLRCSPMKGHSHVYWYRQLPEEGLKFMVYLQKENIIDESGMPKERFSAEFPKEGPSILRIQQVVRGDSAAYFCASSYDRFSLYSGNTIYFGEGSWLTVV.

The rearrangement uses TRBV10-1 and TRBJ1-1, with 10 positions matching TRBD1. Germline CDR1 reads WNHNN; CDR2 reads SYGVQD (reference sequence). Trimming removed 2 bases from V and 1 base from J; junction bases left unmatched: 1. This CDR3 spans 15 amino acids. The CDR3 sequence: CASSERTGGNTEAFF. The CDR3 region has the DNA TGCGCCAGCAGTGAGCGGACAGGGGGGAACACTGAAGCTTTCTTT.

The rearrangement links TRBV7-8 to TRBJ2-7; 8 nucleotides line up with TRBD2. The CDR3 is 14 amino acids. Per the germline V gene, CDR1 is SGHVS and CDR2 is FQNEAQ. V lost 4 bases, J lost 3 bases, and 5 bases stayed unmatched. The CDR3 spells CASSSGGRDYEQYF. For the CDR3, the DNA is TGTGCCAGCAGCTCGGGGGGGAGGGACTACGAGCAGTACTTC.

The V call is TRBV27, the J call TRBJ1-5, with unresolved D. Trimming shortened V by 6 bases and J by 7 bases, and 13 bases separated the two germline ends. This CDR3 contains 13 residues. Germline CDR1 MNHEY, CDR2 SMNVEV (reference sequence). The CDR3 DNA sequence: TGTGCCAGCAGCCCCATCGGGTTACAGCCCCAGCATTTT. Its protein is CASSPIGLQPQHF.

CDR3 sequence: CSVVKGSGSEQYF. The CDR3 coding sequence is TGCAGCGTTGTTAAGGGTAGCGGGAGCGAGCAGTACTTC. This chain connects TRBV29-1 to TRBJ2-7; TRBD2 agrees at 9 bases. Germline assignment: CDR1 SQVTM and CDR2 ANQGSEA. With V trimmed by 4 bases and J by 6 bases, 7 bases remained unmatched. This CDR3 contains 13 residues.

V and J are TRBV18 and TRBJ2-7; D not certain. The CDR3 runs 15 residues. The germline V and J ends were trimmed by 2 bases and 7 bases, with 18 bases remaining between them. Germline V gene data show CDR1 as KGHSH and CDR2 as LQKENI. CDR3 in amino acids: CASSPSAESLREQYF. The DNA for the CDR3 is TGTGCCAGCTCACCAAGTGCGGAATCACTACGGGAGCAGTACTTC.

The CDR3 loop is CASSQRQGGQPQHF. The CDR3 coding sequence is TGCGCCAGCAGCCAGAGACAGGGTGGTCAGCCCCAGCATTTT. The V call is TRBV4-1, the J call TRBJ1-5, with 7 bases matching TRBD1. Germline V lookup: CDR1 MGHRA, CDR2 YSYEKL. Losses at the gene ends were 3 bases for V and 6 bases for J; bases not matched to a gene: 5. The CDR3 has 14 amino acids.

This chain joins TRBV5-1 and TRBJ2-7, with TRBD2 matching over 12 bases. CDR3 size: 14 residues. Germline V gene data show CDR1 as SGHRS and CDR2 as YFSETQ. Trimming at V came to 0 bases and at J to 7 bases, leaving 2 bases not matched to a gene. CDR3 residues: CASSLGLAGGEQYF. CDR3 DNA: TGCGCCAGCAGCTTGGGGCTAGCGGGAGGGGAGCAGTACTTC.

This CDR3 is CASSLGTGFNAFF. In nucleotides, the CDR3 is TGTGCCAGCAGTTTAGGGACAGGGTTTAACGCTTTCTTT. The rearrangement uses TRBV28 and TRBJ1-1, with 9 bases that match TRBD1. Germline V lookup: CDR1 MDHEN, CDR2 SYDVKM. The length of the CDR3 is 13 residues. The junction had 6 bases not matched to a gene; V was cut back by 2 bases and J by 11 bases. The variable domain in full, completed from reference TRBV28 and TRBJ1-1, reads DVKVTQSSRYLVKRTGEKVFLECVQDMDHENMFWYRQDPGLGLRLIYFSYDVKMKEKGDIPEGYSVSREKKERFSLILESASTNQTSMYLCASSLGTGFNAFFGQGTRLTVV.